This T cell receptor beta chain was captured in a study of T cell repertoires in cytomegalovirus infection. Study-level background: Selected CMV epitopes included recently identified HLA-C-restricted ones as well as well-studied HLA-B-restricted ones.

Germline V gives CDR1 DFQATT, CDR2 SNEGSKA (reference sequence). There are 15 residues in the CDR3. Losses at the gene ends were 5 bases for V and 3 bases for J; bases not matched to a gene: 8. TCRdb analysed the reads with MiXCR anew, one entry per CDR3 protein. The sample has around 430,000 distinct CDR3 sequences, roughly 46% seen once. Turning to this clonotype: What it binds is not known.

The J gene is TRBJ2-7, the V gene TRBV20-1, with 12 positions matching TRBD2. The clonotype originates from a human donor in good health (CMV status not recorded). Some clones in this sample may be carry-over from other donors' samples. Here the sequenced sample was cultured PBMCs, taken from culture after CMV antigen stimulation. CDR3 coding DNA: TGCAGTGCTTCCCTTACTAGCGGGGGGATCTACGAGCAGTACTTC. Its translation is CSASLTSGGIYEQYF.